The present entry profiles one TCR beta chain with its context. The antigen remains unidentified. This entry belongs to a study of post-analysis software for immune sequencing data. Study-level information: Recorded subtypes: relapsing-remitting, secondary progressive, progressive-relapsing; some patients unannotated. General observations from the study: Controls had lower frequencies than patients of five TRBV segments, which included TRBV5-6, TRBV5-1 and TRBV20-1. Controls had significantly higher normalized Chao1 diversity than multiple sclerosis patients. Strong co-clustering by F measure was evident for samples that had been prepared in the same batch.

Sequencing libraries made from TCR beta cDNA carried unique molecular identifiers. Once 1 to 10 million T cells were used, about half a million cDNA molecules resulted. One entry per CDR3 protein results from TCRdb running MiXCR on the PCR reads. The table records around 400,000 distinct CDR3 sequences, roughly 36% of them present only once. Trimming at V came to 3 bases and at J to 0 bases, leaving 5 bases not matched to a gene. The CDR3 totals 16 residues. The germline V gene has CDR1 SEHNR and CDR2 FQNEAQ (reference sequence). The rearrangement links TRBV7-9 to TRBJ2-3; 8 positions agree with TRBD2. The clonotype originates from a girl aged 10 to 17 with multiple sclerosis. Sequenced: blood. The CDR3 reads CASSFHSGDSTDTQYF. The CDR3 nucleotides are TGTGCCAGCAGCTTCCATAGCGGGGACAGCACAGATACGCAGTATTTT.